This T cell receptor beta chain was retrieved from a study of T cell responses to AZD1222 COVID-19 vaccine. Broader study findings: Spike-wide coverage was observed for vaccine-associated CD4 TCRs, with dominant responses at 160-218 and 743-854. At baseline, seropositivity was found in only six or seven AZD1222 recipients. Scientists sampled the repertoires only once the peak T cell response had passed.

V was clipped by 5 bases and J by 7 bases; unmatched bases: 7. CDR1 KGHDR and CDR2 SFDVKD come from the germline V gene. There are 15 residues in the CDR3. Only in-frame clones appear in the TCRdb table, and some are missing; sequencing was by immunoSEQ multiplex PCR. This repertoire shows 100,000 or so clones, 70% to 90% found once; its top ten account for roughly 5%. Concerning this clone: Its matching antigen is unknown.

The rearrangement joins TRBV24-1 to TRBJ1-6, with 7 bases aligning to TRBD1. The source is an adult who received the AZD1222 COVID-19 vaccine. The sample consisted of peripheral blood, taken 28 days after the second AZD1222 dose. CDR3 sequence: CATSGTGTANSPLHF. As DNA, the CDR3 is TGTGCCACCAGTGGGACCGGGACAGCCAATTCACCCCTCCACTTT.